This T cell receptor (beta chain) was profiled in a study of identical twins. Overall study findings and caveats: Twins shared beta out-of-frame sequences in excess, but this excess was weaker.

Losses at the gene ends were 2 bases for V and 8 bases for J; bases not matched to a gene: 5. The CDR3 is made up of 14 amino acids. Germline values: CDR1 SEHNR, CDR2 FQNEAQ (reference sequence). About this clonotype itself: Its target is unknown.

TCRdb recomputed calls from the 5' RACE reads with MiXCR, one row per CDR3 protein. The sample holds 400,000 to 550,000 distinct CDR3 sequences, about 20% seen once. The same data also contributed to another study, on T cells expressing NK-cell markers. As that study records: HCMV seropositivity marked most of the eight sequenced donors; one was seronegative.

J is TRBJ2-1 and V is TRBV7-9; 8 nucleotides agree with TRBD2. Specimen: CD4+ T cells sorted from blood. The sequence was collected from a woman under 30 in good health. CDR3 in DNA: TGTGCCAGCAGCTTAAACGGGGGGGCGGATGAGCAGTTCTTC. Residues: CASSLNGGADEQFF.